The clone carrying this TCR beta chain was observed a handful of times. Its antigen is as yet unknown. Clones were sequenced by immunoSEQ multiplex PCR, and TCRdb holds only the in-frame ones, with some missing. Seen here are some 50,000 clones, approximately 84% observed once, and the top ten hold approximately 30%. The data originate from a study of T cell responses to AZD1222 COVID-19 vaccine. The germline V gene encodes CDR1 WNHNN and CDR2 SYGVQD (reference sequence). CDR3 length: 14 residues. V was clipped by 1 base and J by 5 bases, with 8 bases between them. Study-wide results and caveats: Baseline seropositivity occurred in only a handful of AZD1222 recipients. In a largely white British group with more females than males, clonal diversity was possibly underestimated.

The specimen comprised peripheral blood, sampled on day 0 of AZD1222 vaccination. The receptor was isolated from an adult in good health. This chain uses TRBV10-1 with TRBJ2-2; unclear D gene. CDR3 sequence (DNA): TGCGCCAGCAGTGAGTTACCCACTACCGGGGAGCTGTTTTTT. As protein: CASSELPTTGELFF.